This T cell receptor (beta chain) was identified in a study of technical replicates of blood from a few donors. Germline-derived CDR1 and CDR2 are SGHVS and FQNEAQ. Trimming pared 6 bases from V and 2 bases from J, leaving 17 bases between. The CDR3 contains 16 residues. Assay used: immunoSEQ multiplex PCR; TCRdb lists only in-frame clones, some missing. The data contain tens of thousands of clones, 85% to 95% of them singletons. Sequencing used PBMCs. V is TRBV7-8 and J is TRBJ1-5, with D possibly being TRBD1 (5 bases). This TCR was sampled from a human donor in good health. Some clones in this sample may be carry-over from other donors' samples. The CDR3 spells CASRIGGLNGNQPQHF. The CDR3, as DNA: TGTGCCAGCAGGATCGGGGGTTTAAATGGCAATCAGCCCCAGCATTTT.